This note documents a single T cell receptor beta chain sequence. The sample's time point: pre-reinfection, 55 to 20 weeks before reinfection detection. No in vitro expansion preceded TCR sequencing of the sorted cells. The Montreal HEPCO cohort supplied donors who inject drugs. The V and J ends lost 0 bases and 3 bases, in that order; junction bases with no gene match: 2. The CDR3 is 15 residues long. Germline CDR1 is SGHDT and CDR2 is YYEEEE. The record originates from a study of memory CD8 T cells in hepatitis C reinfection. Study background: Samples before reinfection came 55 to 20 weeks prior to detection.

Sequencing used immunoSEQ multiplex PCR; TCRdb keeps in-frame clones, though not all of them. The data contain about 50,000 clones, 85% to 90% of them seen just once; the ten biggest clones take up 0.9% to 1.1%. The sample taken for sequencing was naive CD8+ T cells sorted from blood. The chain combines TRBV5-6 with TRBJ2-3; 9 bases map to TRBD2. The sequence was obtained from a man younger than 30 with hepatitis C virus infection. CDR3 region: CASSLELAGTDTQYF. CDR3 DNA sequence: TGTGCCAGCAGCTTGGAGCTAGCGGGGACAGATACGCAGTATTTT.